This T cell receptor (beta chain) was identified in a study of CD8 T cells in Susac syndrome. Overall study context: There were Susac syndrome patients who were therapy-naive at blood draw, others on corticosteroids, and others on intravenous immunoglobulin alone. Broader study findings: In Susac patients, clonal expansion was not detected in CD4+ cells.

A word on this clonotype: As yet, its antigen is unknown.

Reverse transcription of roughly 0.5 to 1 ug RNA used random hexamers. It was immunoSEQ multiplex PCR that amplified TCR beta CDR3 across 54 Vbeta and 13 Jbeta. TCRdb called the immunoSEQ multiplex PCR reads again in MiXCR, with one record for every CDR3 protein. The sample records more than 150,000 distinct CDR3 sequences, around 95% being singletons. CDR3 size: 16 residues. Trimming cost V 0 bases and J 5 bases, with 16 bases left between them. Looked up from germline, CDR1 is MNHEY and CDR2 is SVGAGI. Sequencing of TCR beta was carried out in blood CD8+ and CD4+ T cells. This sequence joins TRBV6-5 and TRBJ1-1; D is unclear. Sequences were obtained from CD4+ T cells from PBMCs. The source of this sequence is a human donor with Susac syndrome. In DNA form, the CDR3 reads TGTGCCAGCAGTTACTCCGCGGTCAGTTCAACAACTGAAGCTTTCTTT. Translated, it gives CASSYSAVSSTTEAFF.